This TCR beta chain was sequenced during a study of patients with pleural tuberculosis (dated by TCRdb to about 2014). The data were produced on an Illumina Genome Analyzer IIx. Through fastp at Q25 and MiXCR, TCRdb rebuilt clones from the public reads, retaining in-frame beta chains. Each record represents a unique CDR3 protein, reported with the most common genes and DNA among its rows. A total of around 50,000 distinct CDR3 sequences appear in this sample, under 8.5% of them only once. The top ten constitute 15% to 20% of the sample. Comments on this clonotype: Its antigen specificity is not known. Base qualities are missing; no much larger clone stands one base away.

V sheds 3 bases and J sheds 5 bases, leaving 14 bases between their ends. CDR1 and CDR2, per the germline V gene (reference sequence), are LNHDA and SQIVND. The CDR3 runs 14 amino acids, cysteine and phenylalanine included. The entry retains the CDR3 DNA only, 42 bases that are in frame from base 1. The receptor comes from a human donor with pleural tuberculosis. The chain employs TRBV19 and TRBJ2-7; the D gene is perhaps TRBD1, on 5 matching bases. The CDR3 is CASSMNGATNEQYF. The sequence in DNA is TGTGCCAGTAGTATGAATGGGGCTACCAACGAGCAGTACTTC. Reference TRBV19 and TRBJ2-7 proteins supply the regions before and after the CDR3; the full variable domain is: DGGITQSPKYLFRKEGQNVTLSCEQNLNHDAMYWYRQDPGQGLRLIYYSQIVNDFQKGDIAEGYSVSREKKESFPLTVTSAQKNPTAFYLCASSMNGATNEQYFGPGTRLTVT.